This T cell receptor beta chain was sequenced in a study of CD8 T cells in ankylosing spondylitis. Broader study findings: Made up of 7 to 9 highly homologous variants, a TCR beta motif appeared characteristic of ankylosing spondylitis blood.

Germline CDR1 is SNHLY and CDR2 is FYNNEI. V trimming: 7 bases; J trimming: 10 bases; junction bases outside the gene matches: 7. The CDR3 sequence is 13 residues long. In TCRdb, the 5' RACE reads were re-called with MiXCR into one record per CDR3 protein. The sample consists of almost 400,000 distinct CDR3 sequences, about a fifth of them appearing once. There are a few counts of this clonotype. As yet, its antigen is unknown. The genes are TRBV2 and TRBJ2-1; 10 bases are a match to TRBD2. The receptor's source is a male donor with ankylosing spondylitis. Sequencing was done on a sample of blood, either unsorted or a sorted T cell fraction (not recorded which). The CDR3 region is CASKGTSVGEQFF. The CDR3 region has the DNA TGTGCCAGCAAGGGGACTAGCGTGGGGGAGCAGTTCTTC.